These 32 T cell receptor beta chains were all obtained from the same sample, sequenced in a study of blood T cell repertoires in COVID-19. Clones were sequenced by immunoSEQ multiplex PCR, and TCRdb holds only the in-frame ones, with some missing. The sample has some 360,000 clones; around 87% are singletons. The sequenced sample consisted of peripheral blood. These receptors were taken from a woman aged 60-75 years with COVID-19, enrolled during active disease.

The CDR3 sequence is CASSFGRGIDNSPLHF. The CDR3 bases are TGTGCCAGCAGTTTTGGCAGGGGGATCGATAATTCACCCCTCCACTTT. The rearrangement links TRBV28 to TRBJ1-6, with 7 bases that match TRBD1. Trimming at V came to 3 bases and at J to 5 bases, leaving 7 bases not matched to a gene. Germline-derived CDR1 and CDR2 are MDHEN and SYDVKM. This CDR3 has 16 residues.

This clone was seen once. CDR3: CASSWTGGSYEQYF. In DNA form, the CDR3 reads TGCGCCAGCAGCTGGACGGGGGGTTCCTACGAGCAGTACTTC. V usage is TRBV5-1 and J usage is TRBJ2-7; TRBD2 agrees at 7 bases. The CDR3 spans 14 residues. Germline CDR1 reads SGHRS; CDR2 reads YFSETQ. Trimming at V came to 3 bases and at J to 1 base, leaving 4 bases not matched to a gene. The full variable domain, with the rest looked up from reference TRBV5-1 and TRBJ2-7, is KAGVTQTPRYLIKTRGQQVTLSCSPISGHRSVSWYQQTPGQGLQFLFEYFSETQRNKGNFPGRFSGRQFSNSRSEMNVSTLELGDSALYLCASSWTGGSYEQYFGPGTRLTVT.

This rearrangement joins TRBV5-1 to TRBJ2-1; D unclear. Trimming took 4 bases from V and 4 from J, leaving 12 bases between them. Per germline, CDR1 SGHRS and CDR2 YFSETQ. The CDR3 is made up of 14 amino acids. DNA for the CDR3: TGCGCCAGCAGCCCAGGAAGCTCTTACAATGAGCAGTTCTTC. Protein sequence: CASSPGSSYNEQFF.

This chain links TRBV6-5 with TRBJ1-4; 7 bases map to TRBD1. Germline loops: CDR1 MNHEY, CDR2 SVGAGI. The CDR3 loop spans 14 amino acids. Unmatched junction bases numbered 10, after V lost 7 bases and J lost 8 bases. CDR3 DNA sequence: TGTGCCAGCACCCAAGACAGGGCCAAAGAAAAACTGTTTTTT. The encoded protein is CASTQDRAKEKLFF.

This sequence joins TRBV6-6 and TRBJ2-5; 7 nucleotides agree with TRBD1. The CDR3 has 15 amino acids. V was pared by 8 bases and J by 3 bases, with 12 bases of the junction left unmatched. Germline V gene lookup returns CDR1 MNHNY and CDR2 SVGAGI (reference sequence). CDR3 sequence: CASLRAFGTEETQYF. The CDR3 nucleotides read TGTGCCAGCCTACGGGCTTTCGGGACAGAAGAGACCCAGTACTTC.

CDR3 sequence: CASILAGDTEAFF. Written as DNA, the CDR3 is TGTGCCAGCATCCTCGCGGGGGACACTGAAGCTTTCTTT. The chain couples TRBV7-9 to TRBJ1-1, with D perhaps TRBD1 (5 bases). The germline V gene encodes CDR1 SEHNR and CDR2 FQNEAQ (reference sequence). The length of the CDR3 is 13 residues. V lost 7 bases to trimming and J lost 3 bases, with 12 bases between them.

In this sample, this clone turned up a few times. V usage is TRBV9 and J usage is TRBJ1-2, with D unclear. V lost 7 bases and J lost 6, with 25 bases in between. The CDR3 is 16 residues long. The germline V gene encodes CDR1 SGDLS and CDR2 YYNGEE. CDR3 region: CASAGEEQIYVNGYTF. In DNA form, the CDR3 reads TGTGCCAGCGCCGGCGAAGAACAGATCTACGTTAATGGCTACACCTTC.

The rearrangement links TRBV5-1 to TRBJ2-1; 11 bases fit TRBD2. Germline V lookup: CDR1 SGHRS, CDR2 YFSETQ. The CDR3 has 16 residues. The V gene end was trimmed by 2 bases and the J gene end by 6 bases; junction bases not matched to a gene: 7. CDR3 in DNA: TGCGCCAGCAGCTTACCCATAGCGGGGGGGCGCAATGAGCAGTTCTTC. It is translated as CASSLPIAGGRNEQFF.

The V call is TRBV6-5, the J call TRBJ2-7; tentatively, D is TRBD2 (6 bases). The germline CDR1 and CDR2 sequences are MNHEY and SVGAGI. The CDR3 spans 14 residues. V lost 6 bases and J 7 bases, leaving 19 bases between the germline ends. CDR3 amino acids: CASSDTGGTEEQYF. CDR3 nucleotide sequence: TGTGCCAGCAGCGACACAGGCGGGACGGAAGAGCAGTACTTC.

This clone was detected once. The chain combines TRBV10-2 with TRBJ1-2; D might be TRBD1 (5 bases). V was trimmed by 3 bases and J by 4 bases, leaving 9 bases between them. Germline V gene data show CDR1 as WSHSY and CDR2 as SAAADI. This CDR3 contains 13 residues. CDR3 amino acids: CASSEGARYGYTF. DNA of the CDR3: TGCGCCAGCAGTGAAGGGGCGCGCTATGGCTACACCTTC.

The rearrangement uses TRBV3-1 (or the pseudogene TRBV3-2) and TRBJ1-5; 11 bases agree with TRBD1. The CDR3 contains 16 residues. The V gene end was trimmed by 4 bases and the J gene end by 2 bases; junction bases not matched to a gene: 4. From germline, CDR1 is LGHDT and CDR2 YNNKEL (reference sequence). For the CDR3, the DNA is TGTGCCAGCAGCCTACGGACAGGGGGCGGCAATCAGCCCCAGCATTTT. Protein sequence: CASSLRTGGGNQPQHF.

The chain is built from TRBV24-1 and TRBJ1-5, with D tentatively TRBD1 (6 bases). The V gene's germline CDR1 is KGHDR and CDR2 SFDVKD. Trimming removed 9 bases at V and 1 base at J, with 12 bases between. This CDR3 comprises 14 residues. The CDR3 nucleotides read TGTGCCACCTCGGAGACAGGAAGCAATCAGCCCCAGCATTTT. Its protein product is CATSETGSNQPQHF.

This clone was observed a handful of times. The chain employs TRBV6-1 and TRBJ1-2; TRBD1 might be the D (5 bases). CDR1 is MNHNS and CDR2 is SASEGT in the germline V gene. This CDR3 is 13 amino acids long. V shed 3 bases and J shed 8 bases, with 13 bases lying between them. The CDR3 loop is CASSERDQRGYTF. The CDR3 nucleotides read TGTGCCAGCAGTGAGCGGGACCAACGGGGCTACACCTTC.

CDR3 sequence (DNA): TGTGCCAGTAGCCCGGGACACCCGGATACGCAGTATTTT. It yields the protein CASSPGHPDTQYF. The rearrangement joins TRBV19 to TRBJ2-3; possibly TRBD1 for D (6 bases). With 6 bases removed from V and 6 bases from J, the gap between germline ends came to 13 bases. There are 13 residues in the CDR3. Germline V gene lookup returns CDR1 LNHDA and CDR2 SQIVND (reference sequence).

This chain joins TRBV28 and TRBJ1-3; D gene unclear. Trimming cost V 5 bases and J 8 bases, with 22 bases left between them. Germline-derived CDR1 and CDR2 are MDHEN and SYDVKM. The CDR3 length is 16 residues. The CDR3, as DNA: TGTGCCAGCAGTACGGGGTGGACCAAAATTCCCGACACCATATATTTT. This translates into CASSTGWTKIPDTIYF.

CDR3 DNA: TGTGCCAGCTCAACGACACAGGGGTCGAACTATGGCTACACCTTC. Its protein product is CASSTTQGSNYGYTF. The rearrangement links TRBV18 to TRBJ1-2; 7 nucleotides align to TRBD1. The V and J ends lost 5 bases and 2 bases, in that order; junction bases with no gene match: 8. CDR3 size: 15 residues. The germline CDR1 and CDR2 sequences are KGHSH and LQKENI.

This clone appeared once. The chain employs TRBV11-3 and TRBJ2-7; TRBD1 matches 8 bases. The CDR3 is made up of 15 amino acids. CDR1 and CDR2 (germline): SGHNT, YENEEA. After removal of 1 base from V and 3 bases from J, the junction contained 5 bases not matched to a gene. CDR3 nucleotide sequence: TGTGCCAGCAGCTTAGGGACCGGGACAGGCTACGAGCAGTACTTC. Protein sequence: CASSLGTGTGYEQYF.

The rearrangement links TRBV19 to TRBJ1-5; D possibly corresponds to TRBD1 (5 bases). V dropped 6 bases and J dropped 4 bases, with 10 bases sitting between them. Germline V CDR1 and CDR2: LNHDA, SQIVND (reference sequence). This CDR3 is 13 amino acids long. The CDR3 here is CASRGGGNQPQHF. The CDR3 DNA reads TGTGCCAGTAGGGGTGGGGGGAATCAGCCCCAGCATTTT.

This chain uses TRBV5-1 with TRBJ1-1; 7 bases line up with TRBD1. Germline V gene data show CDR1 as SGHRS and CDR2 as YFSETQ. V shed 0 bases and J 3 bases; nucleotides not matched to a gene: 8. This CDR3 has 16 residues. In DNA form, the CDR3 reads TGCGCCAGCAGCTTGGGGCAGGGGACAGCCTACACTGAAGCTTTCTTT. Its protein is CASSLGQGTAYTEAFF. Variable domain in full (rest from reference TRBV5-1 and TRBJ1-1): KAGVTQTPRYLIKTRGQQVTLSCSPISGHRSVSWYQQTPGQGLQFLFEYFSETQRNKGNFPGRFSGRQFSNSRSEMNVSTLELGDSALYLCASSLGQGTAYTEAFFGQGTRLTVV.

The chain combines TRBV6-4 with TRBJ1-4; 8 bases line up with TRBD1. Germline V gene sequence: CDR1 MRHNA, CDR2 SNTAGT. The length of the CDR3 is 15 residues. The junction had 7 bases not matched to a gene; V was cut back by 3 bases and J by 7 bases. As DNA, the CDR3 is TGTGCCAGCAGTGAAGACACAGGGGGTACTGAAAAACTGTTTTTT. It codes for CASSEDTGGTEKLFF.

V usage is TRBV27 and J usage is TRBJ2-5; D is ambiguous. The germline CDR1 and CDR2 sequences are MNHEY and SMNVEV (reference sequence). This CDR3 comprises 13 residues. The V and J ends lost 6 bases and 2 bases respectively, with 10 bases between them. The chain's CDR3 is CASSPGSQETQYF. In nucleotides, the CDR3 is TGTGCCAGCAGCCCCGGTTCGCAAGAGACCCAGTACTTC.

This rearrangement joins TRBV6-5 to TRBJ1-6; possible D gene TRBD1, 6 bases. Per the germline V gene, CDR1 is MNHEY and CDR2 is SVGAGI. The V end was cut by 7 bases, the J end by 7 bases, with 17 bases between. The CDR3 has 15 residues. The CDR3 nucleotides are TGTGCCAGCACCCGACAGGCTCAACGAAATTCACCCCTCCACTTT. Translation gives CASTRQAQRNSPLHF.

CDR3: CAWSYRSSGGAYTQYF. CDR3 nucleotide sequence: TGTGCCTGGAGTTATAGGTCTAGCGGGGGGGCATATACGCAGTATTTT. The rearrangement links TRBV30 to TRBJ2-3, with 12 bases lining up with TRBD2. Germline V gene sequence: CDR1 GTSNPN, CDR2 SVGIG (reference sequence). This CDR3 spans 16 amino acids. The trim removed 2 bases at V and 7 bases at J, leaving 10 bases unmatched.

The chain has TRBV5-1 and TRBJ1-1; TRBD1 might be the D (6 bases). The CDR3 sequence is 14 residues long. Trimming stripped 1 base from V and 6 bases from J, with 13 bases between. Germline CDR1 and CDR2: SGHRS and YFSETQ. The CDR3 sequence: CASSLNVQGPEAFF. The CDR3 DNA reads TGCGCCAGCAGCTTGAACGTACAGGGCCCTGAAGCTTTCTTT.

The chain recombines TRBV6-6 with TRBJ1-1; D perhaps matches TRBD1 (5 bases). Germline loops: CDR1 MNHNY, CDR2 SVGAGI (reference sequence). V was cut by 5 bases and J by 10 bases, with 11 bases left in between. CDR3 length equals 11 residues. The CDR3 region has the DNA TGTGCCAGCAGTGGCCAGACAGCAGCTTTCTTT. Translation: CASSGQTAAFF.

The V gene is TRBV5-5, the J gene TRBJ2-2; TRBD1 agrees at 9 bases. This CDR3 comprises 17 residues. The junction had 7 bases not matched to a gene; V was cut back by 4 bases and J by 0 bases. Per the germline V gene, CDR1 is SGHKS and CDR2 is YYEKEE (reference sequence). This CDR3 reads CASSVQGASSNTGELFF. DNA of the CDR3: TGTGCCAGCAGCGTACAGGGGGCGAGCTCGAACACCGGGGAGCTGTTTTTT.

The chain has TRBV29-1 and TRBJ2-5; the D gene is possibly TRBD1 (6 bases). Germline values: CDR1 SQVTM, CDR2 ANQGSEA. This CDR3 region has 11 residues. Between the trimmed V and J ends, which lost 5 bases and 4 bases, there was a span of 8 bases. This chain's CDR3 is CSVSRGETQYF. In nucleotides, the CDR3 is TGCAGCGTTTCCAGGGGAGAGACCCAGTACTTC.

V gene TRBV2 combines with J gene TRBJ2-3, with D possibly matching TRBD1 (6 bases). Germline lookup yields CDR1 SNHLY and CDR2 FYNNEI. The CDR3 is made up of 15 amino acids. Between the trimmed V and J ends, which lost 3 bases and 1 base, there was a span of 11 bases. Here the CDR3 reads CASSDRDTGTDTQYF. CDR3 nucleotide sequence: TGTGCCAGCAGTGATCGGGACACCGGCACAGATACGCAGTATTTT.

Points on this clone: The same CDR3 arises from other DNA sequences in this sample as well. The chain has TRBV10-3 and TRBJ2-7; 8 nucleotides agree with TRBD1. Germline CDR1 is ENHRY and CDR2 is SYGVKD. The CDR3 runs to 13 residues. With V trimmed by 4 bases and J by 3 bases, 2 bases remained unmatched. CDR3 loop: CAISGGQGYEQYF. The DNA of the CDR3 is TGTGCCATCAGTGGCGGACAGGGCTACGAGCAGTACTTC.

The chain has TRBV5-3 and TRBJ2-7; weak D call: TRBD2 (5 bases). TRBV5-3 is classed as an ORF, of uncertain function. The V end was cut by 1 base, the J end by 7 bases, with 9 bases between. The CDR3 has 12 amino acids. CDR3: CARSLIGGEQYF. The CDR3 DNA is TGTGCCAGAAGCTTGATCGGAGGAGAGCAGTACTTC.

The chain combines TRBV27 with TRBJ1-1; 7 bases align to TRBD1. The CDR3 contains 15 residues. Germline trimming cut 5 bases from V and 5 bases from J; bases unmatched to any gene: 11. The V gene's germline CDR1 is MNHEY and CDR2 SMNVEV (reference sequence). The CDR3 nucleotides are TGTGCCAGCAGTCCGAGACAGGGAGCGTGGACTGAAGCTTTCTTT. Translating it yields CASSPRQGAWTEAFF.

The CDR3 reads CASSLPTDYGYTF. DNA for the CDR3: TGCGCCAGCAGCCTCCCGACAGACTATGGCTACACCTTC. The rearrangement joins TRBV5-1 to TRBJ1-2, with a weak D call TRBD1 (5 bases). The ends were cut back, 4 bases at V and 3 bases at J, with 10 bases in the middle. This CDR3 contains 13 residues. Germline V gene data show CDR1 as SGHRS and CDR2 as YFSETQ. Using reference TRBV5-1 and TRBJ1-2 for the parts outside the CDR3, the full variable domain is KAGVTQTPRYLIKTRGQQVTLSCSPISGHRSVSWYQQTPGQGLQFLFEYFSETQRNKGNFPGRFSGRQFSNSRSEMNVSTLELGDSALYLCASSLPTDYGYTFGSGTRLTVV.